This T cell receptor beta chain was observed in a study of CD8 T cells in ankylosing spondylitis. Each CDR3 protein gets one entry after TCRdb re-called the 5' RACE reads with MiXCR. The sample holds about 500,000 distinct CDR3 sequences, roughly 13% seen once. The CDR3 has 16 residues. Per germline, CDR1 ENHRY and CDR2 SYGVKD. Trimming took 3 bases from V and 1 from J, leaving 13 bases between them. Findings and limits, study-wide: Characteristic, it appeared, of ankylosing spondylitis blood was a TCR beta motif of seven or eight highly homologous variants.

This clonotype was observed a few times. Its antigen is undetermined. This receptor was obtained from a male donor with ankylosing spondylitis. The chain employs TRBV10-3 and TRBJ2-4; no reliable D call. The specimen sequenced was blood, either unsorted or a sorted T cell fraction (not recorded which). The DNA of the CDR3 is TGTGCCATCAGTGACCCCTTCTTGGAGGCCAAAAACATTCAGTACTTC. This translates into CAISDPFLEAKNIQYF.